The T cell receptor (beta chain) described here comes from a study of blood T cells in healthy people across ages. CDR1 MDHEN and CDR2 SYDVKM come from the germline V gene. The CDR3 runs to 16 residues. V was clipped by 7 bases and J by 0 bases; unmatched bases: 11. This clonotype was seen more than once but under ten times. Its target is unknown. Together with a sample-barcoded 5' primer, a J-beta primer mix was included in a second PCR lasting roughly 6 to 12 cycles. Each cDNA molecule was tagged by a template-switch adaptor with 12 random nucleotides. Each CDR3 protein is one row after TCRdb ran MiXCR on the 5' RACE reads. The sample contains about 930,000 distinct CDR3 sequences, about 27% of which appear only once. Overall study findings and caveats: Diversity estimated from one million T cells was considered an underestimate.

The sample was also reused in another study, on T cells of mothers and their children. That report adds: Every mother produced more than 9.5 million TCR beta CDR3 reads, whereas every child provided 3 million to 3.5 million. The overlap seen between related mothers and children slightly exceeded that of unrelated pairs, though not significantly.

This rearrangement joins TRBV28 to TRBJ1-1, with 7 bases that match TRBD1. This clonotype was obtained from a woman in her thirties or forties in good health. Sequencing was done on a sample of blood. CDR3 loop: CASITGTVTMNTEAFF. In DNA form, the CDR3 reads TGTGCCAGCATCACCGGGACAGTAACCATGAACACTGAAGCTTTCTTT.